Listed below are T cell receptor beta chains from one sample, sequenced in a study of response to subunit inactivated influenza vaccine. TCRdb reprocessed the RT-PCR reads via MiXCR and lists one record per CDR3 protein. The sample contains about 500,000 distinct CDR3 sequences, 10% to 15% of which appear only once. The sample consisted of PBMCs from blood, taken more than 35 days after vaccination. The receptors stem from a man aged 50 or older who received an inactivated influenza vaccine. CDR3s include the opening cysteine and the closing phenylalanine or tryptophan. The D gene is left open where the match is weak. Size values are once, few and many counts, or a class for expanded clones, and some rows have none.

D gene	clone size	V gene	J gene	CDR3 DNA	CDR3 protein
TRBD1	-	TRBV6-1	TRBJ2-7	TGTGCCAGCAGTGAAGCGGGACAGACTAATTACGAGCAGTACTTC	CASSEAGQTNYEQYF
-	many	TRBV7-2	TRBJ2-2	TGTGCCAGCAGCTTCAGAAGCACCGGGGAGCTGTTTTTT	CASSFRSTGELFF
TRBD1	many	TRBV20-1	TRBJ2-7	TGCAGTGCCACCGGGACAGGGAATTTGAACGAGCAGTACTTC	CSATGTGNLNEQYF
TRBD1	-	TRBV29-1	TRBJ2-2	TGCAGCGTCTCAGGGGGCAACACCGGGGAGCTGTTTTTT	CSVSGGNTGELFF
-	-	TRBV7-2	TRBJ2-5	TGTGCCAGCAGCTTACAACGGTATCAAGAGACCCAGTACTTC	CASSLQRYQETQYF
-	-	TRBV6-2/TRBV6-3	TRBJ2-7	TGTGCCAGCAGTTACCGCTACGGGGGGCTCGCCTACGAGCAGTACTTC	CASSYRYGGLAYEQYF
TRBD2	many	TRBV6-2/TRBV6-3	TRBJ2-1	TGTGCCAGCAATGGCGGGAGCCCCAGGTCCTACAATGAGCAGTTCTTC	CASNGGSPRSYNEQFF
-	-	TRBV5-1	TRBJ2-6	TGCGCCAGCAGCTTGGAACTGACGTCTGGGGCCAACGTCCTGACTTTC	CASSLELTSGANVLTF
-	-	TRBV12-3/TRBV12-4	TRBJ1-4	TGTGCCAGCAGTTACGGGGCCTCCTTGGCCGAAAAACTGTTTTTT	CASSYGASLAEKLFF
TRBD1	few	TRBV3-1	TRBJ1-1	TGTGCCAGCAGCCAAGGTAGGGACAGGGCACTTAACACTGAAGCTTTCTTT	CASSQGRDRALNTEAFF
-	-	TRBV5-1	TRBJ1-1	TGCGCCAGCACCATGACGGGGACTGAAGCTTTCTTT	CASTMTGTEAFF
-	-	TRBV12-5	TRBJ2-1	TGTGCTAGTGGTTTGGGGGACATATACAATGAGCAGTTCTTC	CASGLGDIYNEQFF
-	-	TRBV5-1	TRBJ2-6	TGCGCCAGCAGCCTAATTAGCTCTGGGGCCAACGTCCTGACTTTC	CASSLISSGANVLTF
TRBD1	few	TRBV20-1	TRBJ2-7	TGCAGTGCTACTCACCGGGACAGGTTCCACGAGCAGTACTTC	CSATHRDRFHEQYF
-	few	TRBV20-1	TRBJ1-2	TGCAGTCCAGGGGCACCGGCTAACTATGGCTACACCTTC	CSPGAPANYGYTF
-	many	TRBV9	TRBJ2-1	TGTGCCAGCAGCCCCCCGAGGGACTACAATGAGCAGTTCTTC	CASSPPRDYNEQFF
-	few	TRBV20-1	TRBJ2-4	TGCAGTGCTAGTCGTTGGGAAAACATTCAGTACTTC	CSASRWENIQYF
-	many	TRBV27	TRBJ2-7	TGTGCCAGCAGTCCTTATCACGACCCCTCCTACGAGCAGTACTTC	CASSPYHDPSYEQYF
-	-	TRBV4-2	TRBJ1-2	TGTGCCAGCAGCCAAGAATTGTCTGTTAACTATGGCTACACCTTC	CASSQELSVNYGYTF
TRBD2	few	TRBV20-1	TRBJ2-3	TGCAGTGCTGGAGGGCTAGCGGGGGGTCGGGATACGCAGTATTTT	CSAGGLAGGRDTQYF
-	-	TRBV7-9	TRBJ2-7	TGTGCCAGCAGCTTCTCGGGGTGGGACGGGCGTTCTTACGAGCAGTACTTC	CASSFSGWDGRSYEQYF
TRBD1	-	TRBV5-1	TRBJ2-7	TGCGCCAGCAGCTTGGTTGGTGGCGGACAGGCGTCCTACGAGCAGTACTTC	CASSLVGGGQASYEQYF
-	few	TRBV29-1	TRBJ2-5	TGCAGCGTTGGGCCCGTGCGAGGAGAGACCCAGTACTTC	CSVGPVRGETQYF
TRBD1	few	TRBV12-3/TRBV12-4	TRBJ2-1	TGTGCCAGCAGTTACGCGACAGGGGCCTCCTACAATGAGCAGTTCTTC	CASSYATGASYNEQFF
-	-	TRBV20-1	TRBJ2-1	TGCAGTGCTGGAGGAAATGGGGGGGCAGGTAACTCCTACAATGAGCAGTTCTTC	CSAGGNGGAGNSYNEQFF
TRBD1	few	TRBV6-2/TRBV6-3	TRBJ1-3	TGTGCCAGCAGTTCCCAGGGACAGCTTCCTGGAAACACCATATATTTT	CASSSQGQLPGNTIYF
TRBD1	few	TRBV27	TRBJ2-7	TGTGCCAGCAGTTTTAGTCCGGGACAGTACGAGCAGTACTTC	CASSFSPGQYEQYF
-	many	TRBV5-1	TRBJ2-5	TGCGCCAGCAGCCCAACAGGGTACCAAGAGACCCAGTACTTC	CASSPTGYQETQYF
-	few	TRBV13	TRBJ2-1	TGTGCCAGCAGCTATCAGCCGAACAATGAGCAGTTCTTC	CASSYQPNNEQFF
-	few	TRBV7-2	TRBJ2-2	TGTGCCAGCAGCCCCCGAGGCGGGGGCCGGACCGGGGAGCTGTTTTTT	CASSPRGGGRTGELFF
TRBD1	-	TRBV5-1	TRBJ1-2	TGCGCCAGCAGCCTGGGACAGGGGGACTACTATGGCTACACCTTC	CASSLGQGDYYGYTF